This T cell receptor beta chain was identified in a study of blood T cell repertoires in COVID-19. Only in-frame clones appear in the TCRdb table, and some are missing; sequencing was by immunoSEQ multiplex PCR. The table records around 440,000 clones, approximately 89% of them present only once. This clone was found a few times. The V gene lost 3 bases and the J gene lost 4 bases, with 12 bases spanning the gap. Germline-derived CDR1 and CDR2 are MGHRA and YSYEKL. This CDR3 contains 14 residues. Those enrolled in Seattle joined during active infection and were followed longitudinally afterward. This chain links TRBV4-1 with TRBJ1-2; D may be TRBD1 (5 bases). Sequenced: peripheral blood. The origin of this receptor is a woman between 45 and 65 years old with COVID-19, enrolled during active disease. The CDR3 region is CASSHADRSYGYTF. The CDR3 DNA sequence: TGCGCCAGCAGCCACGCCGACAGAAGCTATGGCTACACCTTC.